This T cell receptor (beta chain) was found in a study of T cell responses to AZD1222 COVID-19 vaccine. Some clones are missing from TCRdb's copy, which holds only in-frame ones; the method was immunoSEQ multiplex PCR. The repertoire has about 180,000 clones, approximately 90% of them found once; the top ten carry 6% to 8%. The CDR3 has 16 amino acids. V lost 0 bases to trimming and J lost 0 bases, with 8 bases between them. Germline V gene data show CDR1 as MNHEY and CDR2 as SVGEGT. Sequencing was performed on peripheral blood, taken on day 0 of AZD1222 vaccination. This receptor was obtained from an adult in good health. The chain joins TRBV6-2 or TRBV6-3 to TRBJ2-2; D is possibly TRBD1 or TRBD2 (5 bases each). CDR3 amino acids: CASSYSGGSNTGELFF. CDR3 bases: TGTGCCAGCAGTTACTCTGGGGGTTCGAACACCGGGGAGCTGTTTTTT.